The clone carrying this T cell receptor (beta chain) was observed a single time. The data derive from a study of regulatory T cells in long-lasting Graves disease. Time point given: persistent/refractory GD, antithyroid drugs over 5 years with positive TRAb. RNA from PBMCs was the source of the TCR library. iRepertoire HTBI primers and Arm-PCR of CDR3 regions built TCR beta libraries. MiXCR, run by TCRdb on the multiplex PCR reads, gives a single entry per CDR3 protein. The data show a few hundred thousand distinct CDR3 sequences, with 20% to 25% seen just once and 56% held by the top ten. This CDR3 spans 12 amino acids. The V end lost 5 bases, the J end lost 5 bases, and 10 bases lay between the germline ends. Germline V CDR1 and CDR2: SGHAT, FQNNGV.

The gene calls are TRBV11-2 and TRBJ2-7, with D tentatively TRBD2 (5 bases). The receptor was isolated from a female donor with Graves disease. The sample was peripheral blood mononuclear cells (PBMCs), taken when the disease was refractory, from a patient treated with antithyroid drugs. The CDR3 here is CASSQAGNEQYF. The CDR3, as DNA: TGTGCCAGCAGCCAGGCGGGCAACGAGCAGTACTTC.